This T cell receptor (beta chain) is drawn from a study of T cells after yellow fever vaccination. Study-level background: Libraries from low-cell-number fractions were prepared with the SMART-Seq v4 Ultra Low Input RNA kit.

About this clonotype: The antigen is unknown.

V dropped 5 bases and J dropped 5 bases, with 13 bases sitting between them. Germline assignment: CDR1 SGHRS and CDR2 YFSETQ. CDR3 size: 13 residues. Whole-study results and caveats: Clones from primary vaccination mostly reappeared after the booster (around 97% CD4, approximately 91% CD8).

MiXCR was run by TCRdb on the 5' RACE reads, yielding one entry per CDR3 protein. The table lists approximately 300,000 distinct CDR3 sequences, 8.5% to 10% of them singletons. The TCR was taken from a man between 18 and 29 years old who received the YFV17D yellow fever vaccine. V usage is TRBV5-1 and J usage is TRBJ1-2; tentatively, D is TRBD1 (6 bases). Sequencing was performed on PBMCs, taken on the day of the first yellow fever vaccination. The CDR3 DNA follows: TGCGCCAGCAGGGACGGCCAGGGGTATGGCTACACCTTC. Amino acids: CASRDGQGYGYTF.